This entry describes one TCR beta chain. TCRdb re-called the 5' RACE reads with MiXCR, one entry per CDR3 protein. The sample carries a few hundred thousand distinct CDR3 sequences, approximately 24% recorded once. The sample comes from a study of identical twins. Germline V gene sequence: CDR1 DFQATT, CDR2 SNEGSKA (reference sequence). Trimming left V 6 bases short and J 7 bases short, with 22 bases between. The CDR3 length is 15 residues. These data were also reused for a study on T cells expressing NK-cell markers.

The chain carries TRBV20-1 and TRBJ1-5; D is perhaps TRBD1 (6 bases). The sequence was collected from a woman in her late teens or twenties in good health. The sample consisted of CD4+ T cells sorted from blood. The CDR3 DNA reads as TGCAGTGCCGAGCCTGCGACAGGTGGAGGACAGCCCCAGCATTTT. Translating it yields CSAEPATGGGQPQHF.